These 24 T cell receptor beta chains share one sample of origin, sequenced in a study of CD8+ T cells in alopecia areata. Following extraction, RNA underwent reverse transcription to cDNA, which served as the sequencing template. Profiling relied on immunoSEQ multiplex PCR, and the TCRdb table lists in-frame clones only, not all of them. This repertoire lists about 110,000 clones without singletons; less than 20% sits in the top ten. The sample taken for sequencing was lesional skin. These TCRs come from a C3H/HeJ mouse with alopecia areata. Mouse strain MHC haplotype: H2-k.

This clone has only a few counts. Here the gene names and germline are mouse. Sequencing ends 4 residues short of the CDR3 end; the germline J gene provides the rest. The chain couples TRBV13-3 to TRBJ2-1; D uncertain. The CDR3 length is 15 residues. Trimming removed 1 base from V and 0 bases from J, with 8 bases in between. Germline V gene lookup returns CDR1 NNHDY and CDR2 SYVADS. CDR3 DNA (partial): TGTGCCAGCAGTGATATTGCAGGTAACTATGCT. Its protein product is CASSDIAGNYA. The whole CDR3 is CASSDIAGNYAEQFF.

As concerns this clone: The genes are named according to mouse. Coverage ceases 4 residues before the CDR3 finishes, and the germline J gene fills in the end. The chain joins TRBV13-3 to TRBJ2-4; 7 bases fit TRBD1. The germline CDR1 and CDR2 sequences are NNHDY and SYVADS. CDR3 length equals 14 residues. The J segment lost 0 bases and the V segment lost 5 bases, leaving 3 bases of the junction unmatched. The sequenced part of the CDR3 DNA is TGTGCCAGCAGACAGGGGAGTAGTCAAAAC. It encodes CASRQGSSQN. The whole CDR3 region reads CASRQGSSQNTLYF.

This clone came up a few times. Any gene name here is a mouse gene name. CDR3 loop: CASSDPPTGDENTLYF. CDR3 bases read: TGTGCCAGCAGTGACCCCCCTACAGGGGATGAAAAC. The V call is TRBV13-3, the J call TRBJ2-4, with 7 bases that match TRBD1. The CDR3 extends 4 residues past the end of the read, so its final part is completed from the germline J gene. This CDR3 is built from 16 residues. From germline, CDR1 is NNHDY and CDR2 SYVADS.

This clone appeared a few times. Gene labels here are mouse ones. Sequencing ends 4 residues short of the CDR3 end; the germline J gene provides the rest. J is TRBJ2-1 and V is TRBV13-2; weak D call: TRBD1 (7 bases). The CDR3 spans 15 residues. The germline gives CDR1 NNHNN, CDR2 SYGAGS (reference sequence). V gave up 0 bases and J gave up 4 bases, with 11 bases separating them. The CDR3: CASGDVAGGYAEQFF. The covered CDR3 bases are TGTGCCAGCGGTGATGTGGCAGGGGGGTATGCT.

Comments on this clone: Genes here carry mouse names. The read ends 4 residues early relative to the CDR3; the germline J gene fills the gap. This chain connects TRBV14 to TRBJ2-5; 7 bases align to TRBD2. Germline CDR1 reads SGHDT; CDR2 reads FRDEAV. The CDR3 contains 13 residues. The CDR3 loop reads CASSLGGWDTQYF. Partial CDR3 DNA: TGTGCCAGCAGTTTGGGGGGGTGGGAC.

This clone came up a few times. Gene names and germline match the mouse. Read coverage stops 4 residues before the CDR3 terminus; the germline J gene supplies the remainder. The chain is built from TRBV19 and TRBJ2-1; 8 bases are shared with TRBD2. Germline CDR1 FNHDT, CDR2 SITEND (reference sequence). This CDR3 is 15 amino acids long. V gave up 0 bases and J gave up 6 bases; unmatched junction bases: 5. CDR3 DNA, as far as it was read: TGTGCCAGCAGTATAGCGGGGGGGCAGGGTGCT. Translating gives CASSIAGGQGA. In full, the CDR3 is CASSIAGGQGAEQFF.

Of note for this clone: Gene names are the mouse ones. The CDR3 reads CASSDRGGGKNSDYTF. The CDR3 bases that were read are TGTGCCAGCAGTGATAGGGGAGGGGGAAAAAACTCC. The rearrangement uses TRBV13-3 and TRBJ1-2, with D maybe TRBD1 (6 bases). The read is 4 residues too short to cover the CDR3 end, so that end is filled in from the germline J gene. This CDR3 has 16 amino acids. V was shortened by 1 base and J by 1 base, with 14 bases between the two germline ends. Germline CDR1 and CDR2: NNHDY and SYVADS.

A word on this clone: The gene names given are mouse names. The observed sequence ends 4 residues before the CDR3 terminus, with the missing tail filled in from the germline J gene. V is TRBV13-3 and J is TRBJ2-5, with 8 bases matching TRBD1. The CDR3 runs to 14 residues. The germline V gene encodes CDR1 NNHDY and CDR2 SYVADS. The CDR3 sequence is CASSDGTGSDTQYF. The sequenced CDR3 bases are TGTGCCAGCAGTGATGGGACAGGGAGCGAC. Full variable domain (rest looked up from reference TRBV13-3 and TRBJ2-5): EAAVTQSPRSKVAVTGGKVTLSCHQTNNHDYMYWYRQDTGHGLRLIHYSYVADSTEKGDIPDGYKASRPSQENFSLILELASLSQTAVYFCASSDGTGSDTQYFGPGTRLLVL.

Comment on this clone: Mouse names are used for the genes. Read sequence stops 4 residues before the CDR3 end, and the germline J gene provides the missing end. The chain links TRBV13-3 to TRBJ2-7; tentative D call: TRBD1 (6 bases). CDR3 length equals 10 residues. CDR1 NNHDY and CDR2 SYVADS come from the germline V gene. Trimming pared 9 bases from V and 2 bases from J, leaving 6 bases between. CDR3 amino acids: CATGAYEQYF. Incomplete CDR3 DNA: TGTGCCACAGGGGCCTAT.

In regard to this clone: Genes and germline come from the mouse. The CDR3 end is not reached by the read, which stops 4 residues before it; the germline J gene fills it in. The rearrangement uses TRBV29 and TRBJ2-5, with TRBD1 as a possible D gene (5 bases). The germline gives CDR1 MSHET, CDR2 SYDVDS. The CDR3 has 14 amino acids. With 6 bases removed from V and 0 bases from J, the gap between germline ends came to 10 bases. The CDR3 reads CASRAGINQDTQYF. The part of the CDR3 DNA that was read is TGTGCTAGCAGGGCAGGGATTAACCAAGAC.

Ten or more counts support this clone. Gene names denote mouse genes. The read finishes 4 residues shy of the CDR3 end, and the germline J gene is used to complete it. V usage is TRBV13-3 and J usage is TRBJ2-1, with TRBD2 matching over 9 bases. Trimming removed 5 bases from V and 5 bases from J; junction bases left unmatched: 5. CDR3 length: 14 amino acids. The V gene's germline CDR1 is NNHDY and CDR2 SYVADS. CDR3 loop: CASRIWGGDAEQFF. CDR3 DNA, as far as it was read: TGTGCCAGCAGGATCTGGGGGGGAGATGCT.

This clone was observed a handful of times. At residue 10, the TCRdb amino acid sequence and the translated nucleotide sequence differ, so the protein here is the DNA translation. Gene labels here are mouse ones. Incomplete CDR3 DNA: TGTGCCAGCAATCATCATTCTGGAAATACG. Protein: CASNHHSGNT. The whole CDR3 sequence reads CASNHHSGNTLYF. The V gene is TRBV13-3, the J gene TRBJ1-3; D remains unclear. The CDR3 end is not reached by the read, which stops 3 residues before it; the germline J gene fills it in. The germline CDR1 and CDR2 sequences are NNHDY and SYVADS. Trimming took off 6 bases at V and 0 bases at J, with 7 bases between the two ends. The CDR3 loop spans 13 amino acids.

The sample holds a few counts of this clone. Genes and germline are mouse. The read ends 4 residues early relative to the CDR3; the germline J gene fills the gap. The V and J genes are TRBV13-3 and TRBJ2-5, with 9 bases that match TRBD1. Germline values: CDR1 NNHDY, CDR2 SYVADS. The CDR3 covers 15 residues. Incomplete CDR3 DNA: TGTGCCAGCAGTGATGATATGGGACAGGGAGAC. Translated, it gives CASSDDMGQGD. The whole CDR3 protein reads CASSDDMGQGDTQYF.

Ten or more counts support this clone. Genes and germline are mouse. The read ends 4 residues shy of where the CDR3 ends; the end is completed using the germline J gene. The chain employs TRBV13-3 and TRBJ2-1; the match to TRBD2 covers 11 bases. There are 14 residues in the CDR3. Per the germline V gene, CDR1 is NNHDY and CDR2 is SYVADS. Unmatched junction bases numbered 5, after V lost 6 bases and J lost 6 bases. CDR3 bases read: TGTGCCAGCACCAGCGACTGGGGGGGTGCT. Encoded protein: CASTSDWGGA. The full CDR3 protein reads CASTSDWGGAEQFF.

In this sample, this clone turned up a few times. Mouse gene names and germline throughout. The read stops 4 residues short of the end of the CDR3; the missing end is completed from the germline J gene. This sequence joins TRBV13-3 and TRBJ2-5, with 9 positions matching TRBD1. There are 14 residues in the CDR3. Germline V gene sequence: CDR1 NNHDY, CDR2 SYVADS. The CDR3 loop reads CASRTGTGKDTQYF. The part of the CDR3 DNA that was read is TGTGCCAGCAGAACCGGGACAGGGAAGGAC. Complete variable domain (other parts from reference TRBV13-3 and TRBJ2-5): EAAVTQSPRSKVAVTGGKVTLSCHQTNNHDYMYWYRQDTGHGLRLIHYSYVADSTEKGDIPDGYKASRPSQENFSLILELASLSQTAVYFCASRTGTGKDTQYFGPGTRLLVL.

In its sample, this clone was seen a few times. The listed TCRdb protein conflicts with the DNA translation at residue 13, and the protein shown is translated directly from the DNA. Gene names follow the mouse nomenclature. The CDR3 reads CASSRRDRDSGNTLYF. The DNA read from the CDR3 is TGTGCTAGCAGTAGACGGGACAGGGATTCTGGAAATACG. This chain connects TRBV17 to TRBJ1-3; 9 bases match TRBD1. The read ends 3 residues before the CDR3 terminus; that terminus is restored from the germline J gene. V shed 2 bases, J shed 0 bases, and the junction held 2 bases outside the gene matches. Per the germline V gene, CDR1 is MNHDT and CDR2 is YYDKIL. The CDR3 is made up of 16 amino acids.

In the case of this clone: Mouse gene names apply. The CDR3 goes on 4 residues after the read ends, and that part is filled in from the germline J gene. The chain uses TRBV19 and TRBJ2-7; 8 bases fit TRBD2. The CDR3 contains 13 residues. The germline V gene has CDR1 FNHDT and CDR2 SITEND (reference sequence). CDR3 sequence reads: CASSRLGTDEQYF. Partial CDR3 DNA: TGTGCCAGCAGTCGACTGGGGACGGAT.

The table lists this clone with a few counts. Genes and germline are mouse. The CDR3 goes on 4 residues after the read ends, and that part is filled in from the germline J gene. This chain uses TRBV29 with TRBJ2-1; the D gene is possibly TRBD1 (8 bases). Between the trimmed V and J ends, which lost 7 bases and 3 bases, there was a span of 10 bases. The CDR3 spans 13 residues. CDR1 is MSHET, CDR2 SYDVDS, per germline. The part of the CDR3 DNA that was read is TGTGCTAGCAACAGGGGGGGCTATGCT. Translating gives CASNRGGYA. The complete CDR3 protein is CASNRGGYAEQFF. The full variable domain, with the rest looked up from reference TRBV29 and TRBJ2-1, is DMKVTQMPRYLIKRMGENVLLECGQDMSHETMYWYRQDPGLGLQLIYISYDVDSNSEGDIPKGYRVSRKKREHFSLILDSAKTNQTSVYFCASNRGGYAEQFFGPGTRLTVL.

Turning to this clone: At residue 11, TCRdb's protein is not the same as the translated DNA, so the protein here was read from the DNA. All gene names here are mouse names. The read ends 3 residues before the CDR3 terminus; that terminus is restored from the germline J gene. Distinct nucleotide sequences in the sample also encode this CDR3. The rearrangement joins TRBV19 to TRBJ1-6; 7 bases fit TRBD1. TRBJ1-6 is given ORF status, its function remaining uncertain. CDR1 and CDR2 (germline): FNHDT, SITEND (reference sequence). This CDR3 spans 14 amino acids. Trimming cost V 2 bases and J 8 bases; bases outside gene matches: 4. CDR3 sequence: CASSIAGGDSPLYF. The sequenced CDR3 bases are TGTGCCAGCAGTATCGCAGGGGGAGATTCGCCC.

Note on this clone: The DNA translation disagrees with the TCRdb protein at residue 11, so the protein in this description comes from the DNA. Gene names refer to mouse genes. The read falls 3 residues short of the CDR3 end, and the missing part is taken from the germline J gene. The rearrangement uses TRBV29 and TRBJ1-3, with D perhaps TRBD1 (6 bases). V lost 5 bases to trimming and J lost 0 bases, with 8 bases between them. The CDR3 runs 14 residues. Germline CDR1 reads MSHET; CDR2 reads SYDVDS. The part of the CDR3 DNA that was read is TGTGCTAGCAGTACAGGGATTTCTGGAAATACG. Translating gives CASSTGISGNT. The CDR3 as a whole reads CASSTGISGNTLYF. The full variable domain, in which reference TRBV29 and TRBJ1-3 provide the parts outside the CDR3, is DMKVTQMPRYLIKRMGENVLLECGQDMSHETMYWYRQDPGLGLQLIYISYDVDSNSEGDIPKGYRVSRKKREHFSLILDSAKTNQTSVYFCASSTGISGNTLYFGEGSRLIVV.

This clone was counted many times. TCRdb's protein and the translated DNA diverge at residue 10; the protein reported here is the translation of the DNA. All gene names here are mouse names. The CDR3 spells CTCSGGQGNTLYF. CDR3 DNA, as far as it was read: TGCACCTGCAGTGGGGGACAGGGAAATACG. This sequence joins TRBV1 and TRBJ1-3; 7 bases fit TRBD1. With the read ending 3 residues before the CDR3 end, the germline J gene is used to fill in that end. This CDR3 is 13 amino acids long. V dropped 4 bases and J dropped 4; count of bases not matched to a gene: 1. Germline CDR1 is NSQYPW and CDR2 is LRSPGD (reference sequence).

This clone was recorded many times. Mouse names are used for the genes. The CDR3 extends 4 residues past the end of the read, so its final part is completed from the germline J gene. The V call is TRBV13-3, the J call TRBJ2-3; 7 nucleotides agree with TRBD1. Looked up from germline, CDR1 is NNHDY and CDR2 is SYVADS. The CDR3 extends over 14 amino acids. Trimming cost V 5 bases and J 1 base; bases outside gene matches: 4. The CDR3 reads CASRDRDGAETLYF. CDR3 DNA, as far as it was read: TGTGCCAGCAGAGACAGGGACGGTGCAGAA.

This clone was picked up a small number of times. Germline and genes here are mouse. The read falls 4 residues short of the CDR3 end, and the missing part is taken from the germline J gene. V and J are TRBV1 and TRBJ2-5; 8 nucleotides agree with TRBD1. This CDR3 comprises 14 residues. Per germline, CDR1 NSQYPW and CDR2 LRSPGD (reference sequence). This CDR3 reads CTCSATTGEDTQYF. The covered CDR3 bases are TGCACCTGCAGTGCCACGACAGGGGAGGAC.

This clone was detected a few times. Mouse gene names and germline throughout. The CDR3 is cut off 4 residues early in the read; its end comes from the germline J gene. The chain combines TRBV13-3 with TRBJ1-2, with a weak D call TRBD1 (5 bases). Germline V CDR1 and CDR2: NNHDY, SYVADS. The CDR3 is 12 residues long. This CDR3 is CASSVGVADYTF. The CDR3 DNA, read in part, is TGTGCCAGCAGTGTGGGGGTGGCC.